These 7 T cell receptor beta chains share one sample of origin, sequenced in a study of blood T cells in healthy people across ages. Then a second PCR, running roughly 7 to 11 cycles, was carried out with a sample-barcoded 5' primer and a J-beta primer mix. TCRdb analysed the 5' RACE reads with MiXCR anew, one entry per CDR3 protein. The table records 1.4 million to 1.5 million distinct CDR3 sequences, about 40% of them present only once. What was sequenced was blood. These receptors were obtained from a woman in her late teens or twenties in good health.

This clonotype was observed a few times. The chain is built from TRBV10-3 and TRBJ2-5, with TRBD2 matching over 7 bases. The DNA end is a closer match to TRBJ2-7, so the J assignment may be wrong. Per the germline V gene, CDR1 is ENHRY and CDR2 is SYGVKD. The CDR3 consists of 13 residues. This CDR3 is CAISESRGNEQYF. CDR3 in DNA: TGTGCCATCAGTGAGTCGCGGGGGAACGAGCAGTACTTC.

This clonotype has more than one count but fewer than ten. The J gene is TRBJ2-1, the V gene TRBV5-1, with TRBD2 identical over 7 bases. Losses at the gene ends were 4 bases for V and 0 bases for J; bases not matched to a gene: 16. Germline values: CDR1 SGHRS, CDR2 YFSETQ. The CDR3 contains 19 residues. CDR3 protein: CASSPRLAAQFSSYNEQFF. In nucleotides, the CDR3 is TGCGCCAGCAGCCCCCGCCTAGCGGCCCAATTTAGCTCCTACAATGAGCAGTTCTTC. Based on the CDR3 plus reference TRBV5-1 and TRBJ2-1, the full variable domain is KAGVTQTPRYLIKTRGQQVTLSCSPISGHRSVSWYQQTPGQGLQFLFEYFSETQRNKGNFPGRFSGRQFSNSRSEMNVSTLELGDSALYLCASSPRLAAQFSSYNEQFFGPGTRLTVL.

This sequence joins TRBV3-1 and TRBJ1-1, with no clear D. CDR3 size: 17 residues. Germline CDR1 reads LGHDT; CDR2 reads YNNKEL (reference sequence). V lost 1 base and J 5 bases, leaving 20 bases between the germline ends. The CDR3 DNA sequence: TGTGCCAGCAGCCAAGGGGAGGACCCTCAAGAAAGGACTGAAGCTTTCTTT. This sequence encodes CASSQGEDPQERTEAFF.

The rearrangement links TRBV12-3 or TRBV12-4 to TRBJ2-5; D is unclear. V was clipped by 3 bases and J by 0 bases, with 11 bases between them. The CDR3 has 15 residues. The CDR3 sequence: CASSFPSRYQETQYF. The CDR3 bases are TGTGCCAGCAGTTTCCCTTCCCGGTACCAAGAGACCCAGTACTTC.

The chain's CDR3 is CAIRDSGVGPQYF. Written as DNA, the CDR3 is TGTGCCATCAGAGATAGCGGGGTAGGACCCCAGTACTTC. The chain employs TRBV10-3 and TRBJ2-4; 8 nucleotides align to TRBD2. CDR1 is ENHRY and CDR2 is SYGVKD in the germline V gene. The V segment lost 6 bases and the J segment 13 bases; nucleotides outside the gene matches: 11. This CDR3 contains 13 residues.

The chain couples TRBV2 to TRBJ2-7; 11 bases map to TRBD1. Germline trimming cut 6 bases from V and 7 bases from J; bases unmatched to any gene: 14. Germline V gene lookup returns CDR1 SNHLY and CDR2 FYNNEI. The CDR3 runs 16 residues. The CDR3 spells CASSPEGTGGNNEQYF. CDR3 DNA: TGTGCCAGCAGCCCAGAGGGGACAGGGGGGAACAATGAGCAGTACTTC.

This clonotype turned up a few times. The chain recombines TRBV29-1 with TRBJ2-2; D is ambiguous. V lost 7 bases and J 1 base, leaving 10 bases between the germline ends. CDR3 length: 13 residues. Germline CDR1 and CDR2: SQVTM and ANQGSEA. As DNA, the CDR3 is TGCAGCGCCAAGAGACAGAACACCGGGGAGCTGTTTTTT. Translated: CSAKRQNTGELFF.